Here is one T cell receptor beta chain with its context. The assay was immunoSEQ multiplex PCR, and TCRdb's table has in-frame clones only and misses some. The sample carries roughly 290,000 clones, around 90% recorded once. The CDR3 totals 15 residues. Trimming stripped 5 bases from V and 5 bases from J, with 16 bases between. The germline gives CDR1 MNHEY, CDR2 SMNVEV (reference sequence). This record belongs to a study of blood T cell repertoires in COVID-19. Across the study: PBMCs, B-cell-depleted T cells, or T cells provided the cDNA or gDNA that made up the material.

This clonotype originated in a woman between 18 and 29 years old with acute COVID-19. Sequenced sample: PBMCs or T cells enriched from blood (not recorded which). J is TRBJ2-1 and V is TRBV27; weak D call: TRBD2 (7 bases). In nucleotides, the CDR3 is TGTGCCAGCAGTCCCCTAGCGGAGGGGGACAATGAGCAGTTCTTC. Amino acid sequence: CASSPLAEGDNEQFF.